The rows below give T cell receptor beta chains drawn from one sample of a study of naive and memory T cell subsets. TCRdb passed the UMI-ligation and nested PCR reads through MiXCR, listing each CDR3 protein once. The sample lists around 30,000 distinct CDR3 sequences, about 10% occurring once. Sequenced input: effector memory CD4+ T cells from blood. These TCRs come from a human donor in good health. CDR3s include the opening cysteine and the closing phenylalanine or tryptophan. The D gene is left open where the match is weak. Expanded clones are given a class, and other clones once, few, many or no size at all.

d_gene,v_gene,j_gene,abundance,CDR3aa,CDR3nt
.,TRBV29-1,TRBJ1-5,.,CSAGTKNQPQHF,TGCAGCGCCGGGACAAAAAATCAGCCCCAGCATTTT
TRBD1,TRBV20-1,TRBJ1-2,few,CSGRTSPGQGNGYTF,TGCAGTGGTCGAACTTCACCGGGACAGGGAAATGGCTACACCTTC
TRBD1,TRBV12-3/TRBV12-4,TRBJ1-2,.,CASSLRDRVPLEGYTF,TGTGCCAGCAGTCTCCGGGACAGGGTACCCCTAGAGGGCTACACCTTC
.,TRBV11-2,TRBJ2-2,many,CASSFNGFRKPGELFF,TGTGCCAGCAGCTTCAATGGGTTCAGGAAGCCCGGGGAGCTGTTTTTT
TRBD1,TRBV11-3,TRBJ1-2,.,CASSPGQALNGYTF,TGTGCCAGCAGCCCGGGACAGGCGCTGAATGGCTACACCTTC
.,TRBV2,TRBJ2-1,many,CASRNLYEQFF,TGTGCCAGCAGGAACTTGTATGAGCAGTTCTTC
TRBD2,TRBV7-7,TRBJ2-5,few,CASSSGTSGSRETQYF,TGTGCTAGCAGCTCCGGGACTAGCGGGAGTAGAGAGACCCAGTACTTC
.,TRBV2,TRBJ1-5,once,CASGGHLNNQPQHF,TGTGCCAGCGGAGGACATCTGAATAATCAGCCCCAGCATTTT
TRBD2,TRBV20-1,TRBJ2-1,many,CSAREAGVEGYNEQFF,TGCAGTGCTAGAGAAGCGGGGGTGGAGGGGTACAATGAGCAGTTCTTC
TRBD1,TRBV28,TRBJ2-7,.,CASRPQGAHEQYF,TGTGCCAGCAGGCCACAGGGGGCTCACGAGCAGTACTTC
TRBD2,TRBV7-9,TRBJ2-1,many,CASSSAGTSGVINEQFF,TGTGCCAGCAGCTCCGCTGGGACTAGCGGGGTGATAAATGAGCAGTTCTTC
.,TRBV5-6,TRBJ2-4,many,CASSPGAAKNIQYF,TGTGCCAGCAGCCCGGGGGCGGCCAAAAACATTCAGTACTTC
.,TRBV2,TRBJ2-3,many,CASSEVVFTDTQYF,TGTGCCAGCAGTGAAGTGGTTTTCACAGATACGCAGTATTTT
.,TRBV19,TRBJ1-2,.,CASSITEGLYGYTF,TGTGCCAGTAGTATAACAGAGGGCCTCTATGGCTACACCTTC
.,TRBV5-1,TRBJ2-1,medium-sized,CASSRDTNNEQFF,TGCGCCAGCAGCCGGGACACCAACAATGAGCAGTTCTTC
.,TRBV20-1,TRBJ2-4,many,CSAPRDGGMIQYF,TGCAGTGCTCCCAGGGACGGGGGAATGATTCAGTACTTC
.,TRBV5-6,TRBJ1-4,few,CASSLNTAQANEKLFF,TGTGCCAGCAGCCTCAACACGGCTCAGGCTAATGAAAAACTGTTTTTT
TRBD2,TRBV6-1,TRBJ2-7,few,CASSEAGGGAGYEQYF,TGTGCCAGCAGTGAAGCAGGCGGGGGAGCGGGCTACGAGCAGTACTTC
TRBD1,TRBV30,TRBJ1-2,few,CAWSDRGAYGYTF,TGTGCCTGGAGTGACAGGGGGGCCTATGGCTACACCTTC
.,TRBV11-2,TRBJ2-1,many,CASSSTSTHKFF,TGTGCCAGCAGCTCCACTAGCACTCACAAGTTCTTC
.,TRBV12-3/TRBV12-4,TRBJ1-6,many,CASTWVGGVPGSPLHF,TGTGCCAGCACTTGGGTAGGGGGAGTTCCTGGGTCACCCCTCCACTTT
.,TRBV15,TRBJ1-1,few,CATSTPGSNTEAFF,TGTGCCACCAGCACACCAGGGAGCAACACTGAAGCTTTCTTT
.,TRBV29-1,TRBJ1-2,.,CSVVSWEGYGYTF,TGCAGCGTTGTCAGTTGGGAGGGCTATGGCTACACCTTC
.,TRBV20-1,TRBJ2-3,few,CSARDGRRALDTQYF,TGCAGTGCTAGAGATGGGAGGAGGGCCCTAGATACGCAGTATTTT
TRBD1,TRBV20-1,TRBJ1-2,few,CSASQGQNYGYTF,TGCAGTGCTTCCCAGGGACAGAACTATGGCTACACCTTC
TRBD2,TRBV5-1,TRBJ2-7,.,CASSPAWGGPQAFDEQYF,TGCGCCAGCAGCCCGGCCTGGGGAGGGCCCCAGGCCTTCGACGAGCAGTACTTC